This T cell receptor beta chain was obtained from a study of T-cell reconstitution after alpha-beta-depleted transplantation in children. The V gene end was trimmed by 4 bases and the J gene end by 5 bases; junction bases not matched to a gene: 2. This CDR3 is 13 amino acids long. Germline V gives CDR1 KGHDR, CDR2 SFDVKD. Unique molecular identifiers were incorporated during preparation of the TCRbeta library. TCRdb ran MiXCR on the PCR reads and lists one entry per CDR3 protein. In the table there are 200,000 or so distinct CDR3 sequences, around 7.7% of which are singletons. This clonotype has at least ten counts.

The chain has TRBV24-1 and TRBJ2-5; TRBD1 matches at 8 bases. This clonotype was sampled from a male patient between 2 and 15 years old who had a stem cell transplant for acute myeloid leukemia, so the T cells may come from the graft donor. Sequences were derived from PBMCs, mostly from graft donor cells, sampled 360 days after TCRalphabeta/CD19-depleted stem cell transplant. In DNA form, the CDR3 reads TGTGCCACCAGTGAACCAGGGGGCGAGACCCAGTACTTC. Translated: CATSEPGGETQYF.